This T cell receptor beta chain was sequenced in a study of T-cell memory formation after mild COVID-19. Study in general: Clusters of TCRs were largely donor specific. Findings of the study overall: Whether day 37 second-wave clones are SARS-CoV-2-specific was not confirmed.

The CDR3 length is 13 residues. Trimming took off 6 bases at V and 3 bases at J, with 11 bases between the two ends. The germline V gene encodes CDR1 MNHEY and CDR2 SVGAGI. MiXCR was run by TCRdb on the 5' RACE reads, yielding one entry per CDR3 protein. The sample consists of around 30,000 distinct CDR3 sequences, approximately 12% of them appearing once. This clonotype was seen many times. Its antigen is still unknown. The J gene is TRBJ1-2, the V gene TRBV6-5; the D is unclear. Sequencing input: PBMCs or a T cell subset sorted from them (not recorded which). The clonotype was recovered from an adult woman who had mild COVID-19 (a few samples of this study predate the infection). Cell type and time point are not known. Here the CDR3 reads CASSPSADYGYTF. DNA of the CDR3: TGTGCCAGCAGCCCCTCTGCAGACTATGGCTACACCTTC.